This TCR beta chain was identified in a study of blood T cell repertoires in COVID-19. About the research overall: Italy, Spain and the United States were the sources of the convalescent and acute COVID-19 samples. Sources were T cells, B-cell-depleted T cells, or PBMCs; the material itself was cDNA or gDNA.

As handled by the study authors: For nucleated cells, counts were estimated from reference gene primer amplification. Some clones are missing from TCRdb's copy, which holds only in-frame ones; the method was immunoSEQ multiplex PCR. That table gives V, J and clone size, and the DNA gave D and trimming. There are approximately 300,000 clones in the sample; 65% to 90% occur only once, and around 9.3% lies in the top ten. On this clone: The junction differs from germline at one of its ends, possibly a read error.

The CDR3 covers 12 residues. The germline gives CDR1 LGHDT, CDR2 YNNKEL (reference sequence). Cohort 3 donors counted as recovered after two negative PCRs, clearance, or resolved symptoms. The sequence was collected from a woman between 18 and 30 years old who had recovered from COVID-19. The chain employs TRBV3-1 (or the pseudogene TRBV3-2) and TRBJ1-6; D uncertain. Source material: PBMCs or T cells enriched from blood (not recorded which). As DNA, the CDR3 is TGTGCCCGCAGCCAACCAAATTCACCCCTCCACTTT. Protein sequence: CARSQPNSPLHF.